This T cell receptor beta chain was identified in a study of T cell responses to AZD1222 COVID-19 vaccine. Trimming took off 1 base at V and 2 bases at J, with 13 bases between the two ends. Germline values: CDR1 MNHEY, CDR2 SVGAGI. The CDR3 consists of 16 residues. Some clones are missing from TCRdb's copy, which holds only in-frame ones; the method was immunoSEQ multiplex PCR. Found here are 85,000 to 90,000 clones, roughly 90% of them singletons; the top ten hold approximately 3%. Sample: peripheral blood, taken on day 0 of AZD1222 vaccination. This chain connects TRBV6-5 to TRBJ2-3, with TRBD1 as a possible D gene (6 bases). The clonotype was recovered from an adult in good health. CDR3 sequence: CASSYFSGQPTDTQYF. CDR3 DNA sequence: TGTGCCAGCAGTTACTTCTCCGGACAGCCCACAGATACGCAGTATTTT.